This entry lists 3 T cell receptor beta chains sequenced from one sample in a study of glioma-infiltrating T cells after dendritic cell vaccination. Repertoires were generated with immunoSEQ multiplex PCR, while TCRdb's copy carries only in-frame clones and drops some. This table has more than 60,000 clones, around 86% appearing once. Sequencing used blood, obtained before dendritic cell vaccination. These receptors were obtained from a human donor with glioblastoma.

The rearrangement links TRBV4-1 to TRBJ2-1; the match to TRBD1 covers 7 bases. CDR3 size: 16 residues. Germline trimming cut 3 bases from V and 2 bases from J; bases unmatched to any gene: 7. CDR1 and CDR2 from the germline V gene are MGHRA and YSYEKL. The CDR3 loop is CASSQGRGLTYNEQFF. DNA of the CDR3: TGCGCCAGCAGCCAGGGCAGGGGGTTGACCTACAATGAGCAGTTCTTC.

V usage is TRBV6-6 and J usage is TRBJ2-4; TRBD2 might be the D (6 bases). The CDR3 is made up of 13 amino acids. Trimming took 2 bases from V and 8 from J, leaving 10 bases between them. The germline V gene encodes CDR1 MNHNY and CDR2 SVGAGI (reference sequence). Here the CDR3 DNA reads TGTGCCAGCAGTTACGGCGGGGCGGACATTCAGTACTTC. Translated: CASSYGGADIQYF.

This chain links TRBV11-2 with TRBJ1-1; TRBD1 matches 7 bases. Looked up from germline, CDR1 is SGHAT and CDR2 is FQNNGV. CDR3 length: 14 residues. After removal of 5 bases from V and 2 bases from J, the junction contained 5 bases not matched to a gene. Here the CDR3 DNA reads TGTGCCAGCAGCCCCCAGGGGGTCAACACTGAAGCTTTCTTT. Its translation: CASSPQGVNTEAFF.